This TCR beta chain emerged from a study of blood T cells in healthy people across ages. The V gene's germline CDR1 is SGHRS and CDR2 YFSETQ. V was trimmed by 0 bases and J by 1 base, leaving 7 bases between them. CDR3 length: 14 amino acids. Study-wide findings and caveats: Aged donors had fewer naive CD4+ cells and lower diversity than long-lived donors. Across the age range, TCR beta diversity per million T cells fell in a roughly linear way.

Details on this clonotype: Its specificity is unknown.

Primers used in a second PCR of about 6 to 11 cycles were a sample-barcoded 5' primer and a J-beta primer mix. Each cDNA molecule was tagged by a template-switch adaptor that had 12 random nucleotides. TCRdb itself ran the 5' RACE reads through MiXCR, one entry per CDR3 protein. The sample yields 1,500,000 or so distinct CDR3 sequences, around 40% seen once. This chain links TRBV5-1 with TRBJ1-2, with D possibly matching TRBD1 (5 bases). The TCR originated in a woman between 18 and 29 years old in good health. Specimen: blood. The CDR3 here is CASSLVDSNYGYTF. CDR3 nucleotide sequence: TGCGCCAGCAGCTTGGTTGACAGTAACTATGGCTACACCTTC.